The 14 T cell receptor beta chains below all came from one sample that was sequenced in a study of beta chain features in type 1 diabetes. Notes on the study in general: When Type 1 diabetes patients were examined, their TCRB CDR3s proved moderately but significantly shorter in all four CD4+ subsets.

Isolated RNA was reverse transcribed in full, so expressed TCRB transcripts were sequenced. Measured with immunoSEQ multiplex PCR; TCRdb has only the in-frame clones, and not every one. The table lists approximately 46,000 clones, around 40% of them singletons, with around 0.13% in the top ten. No antigens are known for them. Sequencing was performed on stem cell memory CD4+ T cells from blood. The receptor set was obtained from a man aged 25 to 45 with type 1 diabetes.

This clone was found a few times. This chain joins TRBV6-1 and TRBJ2-5; the match to TRBD1 covers 7 bases. From germline, CDR1 is MNHNS and CDR2 SASEGT. The CDR3 loop spans 14 amino acids. J gave up 5 bases and V 5 bases, and 8 bases lay outside the gene matches. CDR3 sequence reads: CASSQGGVGETQYF. For the CDR3, the DNA is TGTGCCAGCAGTCAAGGGGGCGTGGGGGAGACCCAGTACTTC.

V is TRBV5-1 and J is TRBJ2-5; D perhaps matches TRBD1 (5 bases). Germline assignment: CDR1 SGHRS and CDR2 YFSETQ. V was trimmed by 4 bases and J by 2 bases, leaving 6 bases between them. CDR3 length: 12 amino acids. CDR3 sequence reads: CASSQGQETQYF. The CDR3 DNA reads TGCGCCAGCAGCCAGGGTCAAGAGACCCAGTACTTC.

This clone has just a few counts. The chain has TRBV10-3 and TRBJ1-2; 7 nucleotides agree with TRBD1. V dropped 5 bases and J dropped 6; count of bases not matched to a gene: 3. Germline V gives CDR1 ENHRY, CDR2 SYGVKD. The CDR3 totals 12 residues. CDR3 in DNA: TGTGCCATCAGTAGGACAGGAAATGGCTACACCTTC. This sequence encodes CAISRTGNGYTF.

J is TRBJ2-4 and V is TRBV30; TRBD2 agrees at 7 bases. This CDR3 region has 15 residues. The V gene's germline CDR1 is GTSNPN and CDR2 SVGIG (reference sequence). V lost 0 bases, J lost 6 bases, and 8 bases stayed unmatched. CDR3 loop: CAWSVGGNLGNIQYF. CDR3 coding DNA: TGTGCCTGGAGTGTGGGGGGGAACTTGGGAAACATTCAGTACTTC.

This clone was counted once. The chain is built from TRBV7-9 and TRBJ2-5; 8 bases agree with TRBD1. Matching the DNA end better, TRBJ2-7 makes the J call doubtful. The CDR3 consists of 15 residues. The V gene's germline CDR1 is SEHNR and CDR2 FQNEAQ (reference sequence). The chain's CDR3 is CASSLVYRGRYEQYF. In DNA form, the CDR3 reads TGTGCCAGCAGCTTAGTGTACAGGGGGAGGTACGAGCAGTACTTC.

This clone was seen a handful of times. V gene TRBV18 combines with J gene TRBJ2-1; 9 bases match TRBD1. The V segment lost 6 bases and the J segment 9 bases; nucleotides outside the gene matches: 18. Germline loops: CDR1 KGHSH, CDR2 LQKENI. This CDR3 is built from 17 residues. CDR3 in DNA: TGTGCCAGCTCGCCTTACCCGGGACAGGGCTCCAGAAGTGAGCAGTTCTTC. Its translation: CASSPYPGQGSRSEQFF.

This clone was detected once. The chain is built from TRBV6-1 and TRBJ1-2; D is possibly TRBD1 (5 bases). There are 15 residues in the CDR3. Looked up from germline, CDR1 is MNHNS and CDR2 is SASEGT. The V gene lost 5 bases and the J gene lost 3 bases, with 16 bases spanning the gap. The CDR3 sequence: CASSRGQGIHYGYTF. CDR3 coding DNA: TGTGCCAGCAGTAGGGGCCAGGGAATTCACTATGGCTACACCTTC.

This clone has more than one count but fewer than ten. The V gene is TRBV29-1, the J gene TRBJ1-1; D is uncertain. Germline loops: CDR1 SQVTM, CDR2 ANQGSEA. Trimming removed 3 bases from V and 1 base from J, with 9 bases in between. The CDR3 has 13 residues. CDR3 protein: CSVEGNWNTEAFF. The CDR3 region has the DNA TGCAGCGTTGAGGGCAACTGGAACACTGAAGCTTTCTTT. The variable domain in full, with the rest retrieved from reference TRBV29-1 and TRBJ1-1, is SAVISQKPSRDICQRGTSLTIQCQVDSQVTMMFWYRQQPGQSLTLIATANQGSEATYESGFVIDKFPISRPNLTFSTLTVSNMSPEDSSIYLCSVEGNWNTEAFFGQGTRLTVV.

The table lists this clone with a few counts. V and J are TRBV27 and TRBJ1-1; D not certain. The CDR3 loop spans 13 amino acids. Looked up from germline, CDR1 is MNHEY and CDR2 is SMNVEV (reference sequence). Trimming left V 3 bases short and J 1 base short, with 6 bases between. CDR3 coding DNA: TGTGCCAGCAGTTTCTTGAGGAACACTGAAGCTTTCTTT. It codes for CASSFLRNTEAFF.

The rearrangement links TRBV11-1 to TRBJ1-1; no reliable D call. Trimming removed 5 bases from V and 4 bases from J, with 11 bases in between. The CDR3 is 13 amino acids. The germline gives CDR1 SGHAT, CDR2 FQDESV (reference sequence). The CDR3 reads CASSARWSTEAFF. CDR3 in DNA: TGTGCCAGCAGCGCCCGGTGGAGCACTGAAGCTTTCTTT.

The chain employs TRBV7-2 and TRBJ2-5; possible D gene TRBD1, 6 bases. The CDR3 has 14 amino acids. CDR1 SGHTA and CDR2 FQGNSA come from the germline V gene. Between the trimmed V and J ends, which lost 1 base and 4 bases, there was a span of 10 bases. The CDR3 loop is CASSLVGRGETQYF. In DNA form, the CDR3 reads TGTGCCAGCAGCTTAGTTGGCAGGGGAGAGACCCAGTACTTC.

This chain connects TRBV15 to TRBJ2-1; 12 bases match TRBD2. This CDR3 has 16 amino acids. V lost 1 base to trimming and J lost 8 bases; unmatched junction nucleotides: 6. Germline CDR1 LNHNV, CDR2 YYDKDF (reference sequence). CDR3: CATSRGRLAGVYEQFF. CDR3 sequence (DNA): TGTGCCACCAGCAGAGGGAGACTAGCGGGAGTCTATGAGCAGTTCTTC.

The V gene is TRBV10-3, the J gene TRBJ2-4; TRBD1 matches 9 bases. This CDR3 has 13 amino acids. Per the germline V gene, CDR1 is ENHRY and CDR2 is SYGVKD. The junction had 2 bases not matched to a gene; V was cut back by 6 bases and J by 5 bases. CDR3 protein: CAIRRQGENIQYF. CDR3 nucleotide sequence: TGTGCCATCAGGCGACAGGGGGAAAACATTCAGTACTTC.

In its sample, this clone was seen a few times. This chain joins TRBV14 and TRBJ2-5; 7 positions agree with TRBD1. Germline trimming cut 3 bases from V and 7 bases from J; bases unmatched to any gene: 5. The CDR3 loop spans 13 amino acids. CDR1 is SGHDN, CDR2 FVKESK, per germline. The CDR3 reads CASSQGQFWTQYF. The CDR3 DNA is TGTGCCAGCAGCCAGGGACAGTTTTGGACCCAGTACTTC. Supplemented by reference TRBV14 and TRBJ2-5, the full variable domain reads EAGVTQFPSHSVIEKGQTVTLRCDPISGHDNLYWYRRVMGKEIKFLLHFVKESKQDESGMPNNRFLAERTGGTYSTLKVQPAELEDSGVYFCASSQGQFWTQYFGPGTRLLVL.